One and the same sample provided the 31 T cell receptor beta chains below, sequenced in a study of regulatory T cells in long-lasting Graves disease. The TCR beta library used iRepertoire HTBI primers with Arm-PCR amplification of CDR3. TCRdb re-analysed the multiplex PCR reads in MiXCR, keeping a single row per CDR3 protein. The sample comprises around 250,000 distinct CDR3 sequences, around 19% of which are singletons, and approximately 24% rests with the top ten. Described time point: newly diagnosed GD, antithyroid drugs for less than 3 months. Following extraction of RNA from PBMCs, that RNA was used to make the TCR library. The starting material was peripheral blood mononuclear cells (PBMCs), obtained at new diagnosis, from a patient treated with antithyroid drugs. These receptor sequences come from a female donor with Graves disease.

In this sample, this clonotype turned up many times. DNA for the CDR3: TGTGCCAGCAGCTTAGTTGGGGGTGGAAGGAACACTGAAGCTTTCTTT. Its translation: CASSLVGGGRNTEAFF. The rearrangement links TRBV7-2 to TRBJ1-1, with D possibly matching TRBD1 (5 bases). Germline assignment: CDR1 SGHTA and CDR2 FQGNSA. V shed 1 base and J shed 1 base, with 13 bases lying between them. This CDR3 comprises 16 residues.

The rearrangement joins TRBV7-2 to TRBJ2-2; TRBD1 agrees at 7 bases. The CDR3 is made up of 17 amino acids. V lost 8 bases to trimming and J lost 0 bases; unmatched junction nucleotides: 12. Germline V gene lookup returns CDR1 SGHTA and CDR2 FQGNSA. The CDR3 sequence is CASGQPGQRSNTGELFF. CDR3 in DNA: TGTGCCAGCGGACAACCGGGACAGAGATCGAACACCGGGGAGCTGTTTTTT.

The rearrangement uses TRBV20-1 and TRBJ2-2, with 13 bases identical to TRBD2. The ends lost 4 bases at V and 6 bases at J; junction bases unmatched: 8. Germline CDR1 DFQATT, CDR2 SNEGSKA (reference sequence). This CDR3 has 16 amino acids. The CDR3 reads CSATPGLAGRAGELFF. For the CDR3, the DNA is TGCAGTGCTACCCCGGGACTAGCGGGACGGGCCGGGGAGCTGTTTTTT.

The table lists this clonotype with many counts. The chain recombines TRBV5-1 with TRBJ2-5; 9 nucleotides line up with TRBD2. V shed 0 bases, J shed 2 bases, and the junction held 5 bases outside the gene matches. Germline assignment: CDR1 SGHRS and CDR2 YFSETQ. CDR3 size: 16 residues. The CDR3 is CASSLEIAGVQETQYF. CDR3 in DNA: TGCGCCAGCAGCTTGGAAATAGCGGGAGTTCAAGAGACCCAGTACTTC.

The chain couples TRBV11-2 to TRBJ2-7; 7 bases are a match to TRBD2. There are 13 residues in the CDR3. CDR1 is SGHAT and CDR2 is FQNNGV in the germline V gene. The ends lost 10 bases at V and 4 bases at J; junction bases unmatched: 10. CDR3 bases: TGTGCCACCTCGGTGGGGGGGGGTTACGAGCAGTACTTC. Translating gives CATSVGGGYEQYF.

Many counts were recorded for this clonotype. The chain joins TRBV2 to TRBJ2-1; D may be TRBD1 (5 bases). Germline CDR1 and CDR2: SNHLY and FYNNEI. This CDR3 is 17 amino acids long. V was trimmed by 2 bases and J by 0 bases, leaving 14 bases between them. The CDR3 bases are TGTGCCAGCAGTGAAAGTTTGGGGCCTAGCTCCTACAATGAGCAGTTCTTC. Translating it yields CASSESLGPSSYNEQFF.

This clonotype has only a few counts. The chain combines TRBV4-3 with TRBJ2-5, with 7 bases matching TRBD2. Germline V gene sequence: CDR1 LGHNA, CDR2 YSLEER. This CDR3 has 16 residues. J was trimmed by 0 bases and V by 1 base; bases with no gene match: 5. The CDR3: CASSQGLAANQETQYF. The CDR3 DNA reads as TGCGCCAGCAGCCAAGGCCTAGCGGCCAACCAAGAGACCCAGTACTTC.

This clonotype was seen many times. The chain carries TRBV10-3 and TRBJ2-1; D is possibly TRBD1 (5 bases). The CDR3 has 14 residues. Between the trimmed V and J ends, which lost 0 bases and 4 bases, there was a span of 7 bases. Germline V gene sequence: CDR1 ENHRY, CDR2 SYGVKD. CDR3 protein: CAISESSGYNEQFF. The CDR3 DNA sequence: TGTGCCATCAGTGAGTCGTCAGGGTACAATGAGCAGTTCTTC.

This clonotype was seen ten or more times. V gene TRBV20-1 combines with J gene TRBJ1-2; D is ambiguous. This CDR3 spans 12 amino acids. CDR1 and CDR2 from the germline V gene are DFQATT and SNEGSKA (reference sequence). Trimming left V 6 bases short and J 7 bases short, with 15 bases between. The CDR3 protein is CSAYDAKLGYTF. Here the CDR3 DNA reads TGCAGTGCCTACGACGCGAAACTTGGCTACACCTTC.

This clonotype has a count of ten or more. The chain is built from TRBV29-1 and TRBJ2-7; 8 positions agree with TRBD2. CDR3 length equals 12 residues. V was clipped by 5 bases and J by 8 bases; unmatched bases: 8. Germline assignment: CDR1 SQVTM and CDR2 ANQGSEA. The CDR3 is CSVYGAGAKQYF. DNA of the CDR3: TGCAGCGTTTATGGAGCGGGAGCCAAGCAGTACTTC.

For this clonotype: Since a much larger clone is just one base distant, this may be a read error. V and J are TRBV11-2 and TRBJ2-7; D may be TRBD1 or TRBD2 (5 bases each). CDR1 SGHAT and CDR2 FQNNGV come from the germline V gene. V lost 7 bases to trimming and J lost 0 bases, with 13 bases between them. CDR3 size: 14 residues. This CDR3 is CASTPGRSSYEQYF. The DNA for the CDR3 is TGTGCCAGCACCCCGGGACGGAGCTCCTACGAGCAGTACTTC. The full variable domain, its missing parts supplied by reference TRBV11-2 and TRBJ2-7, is EAGVAQSPRYKIIEKRQSVAFWCNPISGHATLYWYQQILGQGPKLLIQFQNNGVVDDSQLPKDRFSAERLKGVDSTLKIQPAKLEDSAVYLCASTPGRSSYEQYFGPGTRLTVT.

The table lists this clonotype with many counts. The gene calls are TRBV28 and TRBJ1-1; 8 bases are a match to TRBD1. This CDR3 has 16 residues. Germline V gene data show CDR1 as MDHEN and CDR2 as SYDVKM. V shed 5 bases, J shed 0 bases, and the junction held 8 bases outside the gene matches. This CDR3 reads CASSERTGRMNTEAFF. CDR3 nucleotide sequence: TGTGCCAGCAGTGAACGGACAGGGAGAATGAACACTGAAGCTTTCTTT.

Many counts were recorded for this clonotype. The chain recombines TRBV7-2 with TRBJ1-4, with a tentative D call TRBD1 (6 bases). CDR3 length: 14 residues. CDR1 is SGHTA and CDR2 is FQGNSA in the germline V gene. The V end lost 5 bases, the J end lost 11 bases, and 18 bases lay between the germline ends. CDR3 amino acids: CASSHTVQGGKLFF. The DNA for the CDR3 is TGTGCCAGCAGCCACACGGTACAGGGAGGGAAACTGTTTTTT.

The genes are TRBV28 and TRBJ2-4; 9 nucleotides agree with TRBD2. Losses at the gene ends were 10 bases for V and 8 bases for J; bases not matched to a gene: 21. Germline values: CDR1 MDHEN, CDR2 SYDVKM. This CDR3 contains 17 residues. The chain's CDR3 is CATSVAGLAGGRYIQYF. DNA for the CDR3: TGTGCCACCTCAGTCGCTGGTCTTGCGGGAGGGAGATACATTCAGTACTTC.

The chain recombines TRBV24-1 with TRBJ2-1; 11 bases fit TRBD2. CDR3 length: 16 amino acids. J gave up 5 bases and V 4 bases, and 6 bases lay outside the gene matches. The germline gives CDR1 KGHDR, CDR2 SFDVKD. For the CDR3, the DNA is TGTGCCACCAGTGACACGGGACTAGCGGAGAACAATGAGCAGTTCTTC. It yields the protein CATSDTGLAENNEQFF.

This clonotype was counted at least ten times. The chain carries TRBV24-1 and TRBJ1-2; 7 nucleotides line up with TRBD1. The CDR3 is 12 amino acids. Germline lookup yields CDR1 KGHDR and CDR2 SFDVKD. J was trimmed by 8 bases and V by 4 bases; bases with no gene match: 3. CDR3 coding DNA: TGTGCCACCAGTGACTCGGACAGGGGCTACACCTTC. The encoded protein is CATSDSDRGYTF.

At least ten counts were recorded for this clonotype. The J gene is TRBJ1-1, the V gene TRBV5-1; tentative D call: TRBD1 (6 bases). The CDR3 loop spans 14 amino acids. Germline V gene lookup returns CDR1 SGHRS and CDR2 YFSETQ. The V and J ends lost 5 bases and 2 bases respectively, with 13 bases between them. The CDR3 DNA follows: TGCGCCAGCAGGAGGTGGGGGGCAAACACTGAAGCTTTCTTT. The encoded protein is CASRRWGANTEAFF.

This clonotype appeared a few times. The CDR3, as DNA: TGTGCCAGCAGCCAAGGGAGCTCCTATAATTCACCCCTCCACTTT. Its translation: CASSQGSSYNSPLHF. V usage is TRBV3-1 and J usage is TRBJ1-6; D is undetermined. V gave up 1 base and J gave up 0 bases, with 4 bases separating them. This CDR3 spans 15 amino acids. Germline CDR1 LGHDT, CDR2 YNNKEL (reference sequence).

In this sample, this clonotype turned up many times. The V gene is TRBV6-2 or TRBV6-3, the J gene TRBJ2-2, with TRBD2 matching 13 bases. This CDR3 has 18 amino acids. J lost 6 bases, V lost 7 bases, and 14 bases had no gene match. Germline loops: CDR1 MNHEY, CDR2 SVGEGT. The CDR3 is CASIVSTSGRAVPGELFF. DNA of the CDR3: TGTGCCAGCATTGTGTCTACTAGCGGGAGGGCCGTCCCCGGGGAGCTGTTTTTT.

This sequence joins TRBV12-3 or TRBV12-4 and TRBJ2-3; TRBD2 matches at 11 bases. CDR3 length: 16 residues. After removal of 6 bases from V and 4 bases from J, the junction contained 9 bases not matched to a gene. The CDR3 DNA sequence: TGTGCCAGCAGCCCTAATCCGGGACTAGCGGCAGATACGCAGTATTTT. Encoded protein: CASSPNPGLAADTQYF.

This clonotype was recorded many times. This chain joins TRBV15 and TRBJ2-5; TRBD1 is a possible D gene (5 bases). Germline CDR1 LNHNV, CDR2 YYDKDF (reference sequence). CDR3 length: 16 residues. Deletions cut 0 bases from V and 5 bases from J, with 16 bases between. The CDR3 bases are TGTGCCACCAGCAGAGATCTAGTCAGGGTGGAGGAGACCCAGTACTTC. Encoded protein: CATSRDLVRVEETQYF.

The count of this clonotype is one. As DNA, the CDR3 is TGCAGTGCTCTTAGCGGGGTAACGGCAGATACGCAGTATTTT. As protein: CSALSGVTADTQYF. The rearrangement joins TRBV20-1 to TRBJ2-7; 8 nucleotides agree with TRBD2. The J call may be in error: the DNA end matches TRBJ2-3 better. This CDR3 spans 14 amino acids. Germline CDR1 reads DFQATT; CDR2 reads SNEGSKA (reference sequence).

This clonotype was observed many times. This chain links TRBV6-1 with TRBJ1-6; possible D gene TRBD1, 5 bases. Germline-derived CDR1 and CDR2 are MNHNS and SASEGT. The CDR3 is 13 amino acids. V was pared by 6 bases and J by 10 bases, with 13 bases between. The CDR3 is CASSPGGVSPLHF. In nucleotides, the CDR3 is TGTGCCAGCAGCCCGGGGGGGGTCTCACCCCTCCACTTT.

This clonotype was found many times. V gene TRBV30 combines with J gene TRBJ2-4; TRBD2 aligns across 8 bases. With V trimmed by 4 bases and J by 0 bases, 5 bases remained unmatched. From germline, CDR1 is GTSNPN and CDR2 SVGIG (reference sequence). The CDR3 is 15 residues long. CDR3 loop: CAWITSGIAKNIQYF. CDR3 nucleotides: TGTGCCTGGATAACTAGCGGAATAGCCAAAAACATTCAGTACTTC.

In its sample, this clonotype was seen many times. CDR3 in amino acids: CASSPQSLNEQFF. The CDR3 DNA is TGTGCCAGCAGTCCCCAGTCCCTTAATGAGCAGTTCTTC. The chain combines TRBV27 with TRBJ2-1; D unclear. V was clipped by 5 bases and J by 7 bases, with 12 bases between them. The CDR3 has 13 residues. CDR1 is MNHEY and CDR2 is SMNVEV in the germline V gene (reference sequence).

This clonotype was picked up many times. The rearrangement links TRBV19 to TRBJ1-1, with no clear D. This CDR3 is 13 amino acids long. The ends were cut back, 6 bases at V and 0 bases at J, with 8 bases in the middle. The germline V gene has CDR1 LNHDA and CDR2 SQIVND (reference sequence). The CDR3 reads CASRNTMNTEAFF. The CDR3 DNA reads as TGTGCCAGTAGAAACACAATGAACACTGAAGCTTTCTTT. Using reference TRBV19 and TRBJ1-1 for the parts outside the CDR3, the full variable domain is DGGITQSPKYLFRKEGQNVTLSCEQNLNHDAMYWYRQDPGQGLRLIYYSQIVNDFQKGDIAEGYSVSREKKESFPLTVTSAQKNPTAFYLCASRNTMNTEAFFGQGTRLTVV.

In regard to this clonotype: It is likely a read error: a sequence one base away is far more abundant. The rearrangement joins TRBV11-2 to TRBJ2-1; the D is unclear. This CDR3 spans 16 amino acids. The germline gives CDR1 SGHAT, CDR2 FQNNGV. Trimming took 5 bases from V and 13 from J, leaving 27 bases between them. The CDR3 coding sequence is TGTGCCAGCAGCCCTTCCAGCGACATAATTCAAGAGACCCAGTTCTTC. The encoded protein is CASSPSSDIIQETQFF.

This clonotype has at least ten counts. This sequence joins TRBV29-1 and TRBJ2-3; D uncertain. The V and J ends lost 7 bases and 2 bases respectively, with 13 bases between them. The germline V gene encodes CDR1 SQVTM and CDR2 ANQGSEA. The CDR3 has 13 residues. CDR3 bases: TGCAGCGCCATGAGGACGAACACAGATACGCAGTATTTT. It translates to CSAMRTNTDTQYF.

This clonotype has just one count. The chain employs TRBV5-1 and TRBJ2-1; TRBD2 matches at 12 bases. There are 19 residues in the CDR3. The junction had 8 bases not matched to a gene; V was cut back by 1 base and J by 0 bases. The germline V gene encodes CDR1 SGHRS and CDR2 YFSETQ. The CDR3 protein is CASSLLGLAGSSSYNEQFF. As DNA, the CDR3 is TGCGCCAGCAGCTTGCTGGGACTAGCGGGTTCAAGCTCCTACAATGAGCAGTTCTTC.

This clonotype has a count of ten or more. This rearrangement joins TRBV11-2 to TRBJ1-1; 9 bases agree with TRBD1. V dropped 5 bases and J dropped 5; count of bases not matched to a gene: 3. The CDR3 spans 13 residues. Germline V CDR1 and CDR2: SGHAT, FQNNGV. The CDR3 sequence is CASSTDRGTEAFF. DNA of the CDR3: TGTGCCAGCAGCACAGACAGGGGGACTGAAGCTTTCTTT.

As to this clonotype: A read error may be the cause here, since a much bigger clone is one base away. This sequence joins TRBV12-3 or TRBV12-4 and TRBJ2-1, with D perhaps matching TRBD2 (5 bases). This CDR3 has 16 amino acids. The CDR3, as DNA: TGTGCCGGCAGTTCCCCTTATCGCAGGAGGAGCGATGAGCAGTTCTTC. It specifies CAGSSPYRRRSDEQFF.